A selection of T cell receptor beta chains follows, all from one sample in a study of blood T cell repertoires in COVID-19. Here immunoSEQ multiplex PCR was the method, and the copy in TCRdb shows in-frame clones only, minus some. Found here are approximately 260,000 clones, roughly 88% of them singletons; the top ten hold 2.1%. The sample consisted of peripheral blood. Every receptor here comes from a woman in her thirties or forties who had recovered from COVID-19. CDR3s include the opening cysteine and the closing phenylalanine or tryptophan. The D gene is left open where the match is weak. Clone size is given for some rows only: seen once, a few or many times, or a class if the clone is expanded.

size,D,V,J,DNA,CDR3
-,TRBD1,TRBV4-2,TRBJ2-7,TGTGCCAGCAGCCACGGGACAGGTCCGTCCTACGAGCAGTACTTC,CASSHGTGPSYEQYF
-,TRBD1,TRBV11-2,TRBJ2-6,TGTGCCAGCAGCATACACAGGGGATCGACTGGGGCCAACGTCCTGACTTTC,CASSIHRGSTGANVLTF
-,TRBD2,TRBV4-3,TRBJ2-7,TGCGCCAGCAGCCGGACAGACATCCCCGCGGGAGGCGAGCAGTACTTC,CASSRTDIPAGGEQYF
-,TRBD1,TRBV19,TRBJ1-5,TGTGCCAGTAGTACCGAGACACAGGGGACTAGCAATCAGCCCCAGCATTTT,CASSTETQGTSNQPQHF
-,-,TRBV20-1,TRBJ1-2,TGCAGTGCTAGTCCCAGGAACTATGGCTACACCTTC,CSASPRNYGYTF
few,TRBD1,TRBV5-1,TRBJ2-2,TGCGCCAGCAGCTTGCGGACAGGGACCGGGGAGCTGTTTTTT,CASSLRTGTGELFF
-,-,TRBV19,TRBJ1-5,TGTGTCAGTAGTAGACAGACCGCAATCGGGCCCCAGCATTTT,CVSSRQTAIGPQHF
-,TRBD2,TRBV7-2,TRBJ2-1,TGTGCCAGCAGCCTACCTAGCGGGGGGGCCAATGAATTCTATGAGCAGTTCTTC,CASSLPSGGANEFYEQFF
-,-,TRBV19,TRBJ1-1,TGTGCCAGCCGTGGGGGGGCCAACACTGAAGCTTTCTTT,CASRGGANTEAFF
-,TRBD2,TRBV7-9,TRBJ2-3,TGTGCCAGCAGCTTCGGGACTAGCGGTGGGACGCAGTATTTT,CASSFGTSGGTQYF
-,TRBD2,TRBV9,TRBJ2-3,TGTGCCAGCAGCTTTTACGGGGGGGCCACAGATACGCAGTATTTT,CASSFYGGATDTQYF
-,-,TRBV3-1/TRBV3-2,TRBJ2-1,TGTGCCAGCAGTTCGAAGGACTACCTTTACAATGAGCAGTTCTTC,CASSSKDYLYNEQFF
few,TRBD1,TRBV10-3,TRBJ2-7,TGTGCCATCAGACAGGGGGCCTACGAGCAGTACTTC,CAIRQGAYEQYF
-,TRBD1,TRBV13,TRBJ2-1,TGTGCCAGCAGCTTAAGGGACAGGGAATGGAGCAATGAGCAGTTCTTC,CASSLRDREWSNEQFF
-,-,TRBV7-8,TRBJ2-7,TGTGCCAGCAGCTTAGTTGGGGGGACAGACACCTACGAGCAGTACTTC,CASSLVGGTDTYEQYF
-,-,TRBV11-3,TRBJ1-2,TGTGCCAGCAGCTTAAGCCCTAACTATGGCTACACCTTC,CASSLSPNYGYTF
-,-,TRBV3-1/TRBV3-2,TRBJ1-1,TGTGCCAGCAGCCGAGGGGGGGGGATCGCGGAAGCTTTCTTT,CASSRGGGIAEAFF
-,-,TRBV18,TRBJ2-1,TGTGCCAGCTCACCGAATACAGGCCGCAATGAGCAGTTCTTC,CASSPNTGRNEQFF
-,-,TRBV28,TRBJ2-1,TGTGCCAGCAGTACCTATTTCCGGGGTGTCTCCTACAATGAGCAGTTCTTC,CASSTYFRGVSYNEQFF
-,-,TRBV7-9,TRBJ1-2,TGTGCCAGCCCCCTCCATGGCTACACCTTC,CASPLHGYTF
-,-,TRBV4-3,TRBJ1-2,TGCGCCAGCAGCCAAGACCCTGGACAGAGGAACTATGGCTACACCTTC,CASSQDPGQRNYGYTF
-,-,TRBV18,TRBJ2-7,TGTGCCAGCTCACCGTTCAGGGGGGCCCAGGGCGAGCAGTACTTC,CASSPFRGAQGEQYF
-,TRBD1,TRBV6-1,TRBJ2-7,TGTGCCAGCAGTGACACAGGGGGCCGGGACGAGCAGTACTTC,CASSDTGGRDEQYF
-,-,TRBV24-1,TRBJ1-2,TGTGCCACCAGGAGCGGGGGTCGGAATGGCTACACCTTC,CATRSGGRNGYTF
-,-,TRBV5-4,TRBJ2-6,TGTGCCAGCAGCTCCTTGGACAGTTCGACGCGGCACTCTGGGGCCAACGTCCTGACTTTC,CASSSLDSSTRHSGANVLTF
few,-,TRBV28,TRBJ1-1,TGTGCCAGCAGTTCCCTACCGGGAACTGAAGCTTTCTTT,CASSSLPGTEAFF
-,-,TRBV6-5,TRBJ1-2,TGTGCCAGCAGGGCTACAGGGAGATATTATGGCTACACCTTC,CASRATGRYYGYTF
-,-,TRBV18,TRBJ2-5,TGTGCCAGCTCACCACCTAAACAGAAAGAGACCCAGTACTTC,CASSPPKQKETQYF
-,TRBD1,TRBV27,TRBJ1-6,TGTGCCAGCAAATCCCCGGGACAGGGCTCCTATAATTCACCCCTCCACTTT,CASKSPGQGSYNSPLHF
-,-,TRBV5-4,TRBJ1-1,TGTGCCAGCAGCCCCCAACAGGGCAAGAACACTGAAGCTTTCTTT,CASSPQQGKNTEAFF
few,-,TRBV6-2/TRBV6-3,TRBJ1-6,TGTGCCAGCAGTTACGGGTCACGACAGAGCCCTAATTCACCCCTCCACTTT,CASSYGSRQSPNSPLHF
few,-,TRBV2,TRBJ1-5,TGTGCCAGCAGGCTCGGGGGTAGCAATCAGCCCCAGCATTTT,CASRLGGSNQPQHF
-,TRBD1,TRBV3-1/TRBV3-2,TRBJ2-3,TGTGCCAGCAGCCCTCTCGCGACAGGGGGAACAGATACGCAGTATTTT,CASSPLATGGTDTQYF
-,TRBD2,TRBV27,TRBJ2-7,TGTGCCAGCAGTTTGACCAGGACTAGCGGGAGGTTTTCTGGCGAGCAGTACTTC,CASSLTRTSGRFSGEQYF
-,TRBD1,TRBV5-6,TRBJ2-1,TGTGCCAGCAGGCGGAGGACAGGGCGGGATGAGCAGTTCTTC,CASRRRTGRDEQFF
-,TRBD2,TRBV7-9,TRBJ2-5,TGTGCCAGCAGCTTAGTCGCGGGGGGGGAGACCCAGTACTTC,CASSLVAGGETQYF
-,-,TRBV21-1,TRBJ2-7,TGTGCCAGCAGCAAAGTTCCAGGGGGAGTTTGCGAGCAGTACTTC,CASSKVPGGVCEQYF
-,-,TRBV7-6,TRBJ2-2,TGTGCCAGCAGCTTATGGGCAACCACCGGGGAGCTGTTTTTT,CASSLWATTGELFF
-,TRBD1,TRBV7-2,TRBJ1-4,TGTGCCAGCAGCCCGCCGGGACAGGGGGAAAAACTGTTTTTT,CASSPPGQGEKLFF
-,-,TRBV28,TRBJ1-6,TGTGCCAGCAGTGCCGCGGGAGGGTCTTATAATTCACCCCTCCACTTT,CASSAAGGSYNSPLHF
-,TRBD1,TRBV14,TRBJ1-2,TGTGCCAGCAGCCAAGCCGGGACAGGCATCTATGGCTACACCTTC,CASSQAGTGIYGYTF
-,-,TRBV7-2,TRBJ2-7,TGTGCCAGCAGCTTAGGGCAGGGGACCTACGAGCAGTACTTC,CASSLGQGTYEQYF
-,TRBD1,TRBV5-1,TRBJ1-3,TGCGCCAGCAGCCCGGACAGGCAGTCATATTATTTT,CASSPDRQSYYF